This T cell receptor beta chain was recorded in a study of OX40 agonist ivuxolimab in advanced cancers. Study-level information: Partial response was recorded in three patients: one hepatocellular carcinoma and two cutaneous melanoma cases. Study outcomes and limitations: What antigens the expanded peripheral T cells recognized was never established.

Exclusion applied to patients with autoimmune disease history or systemic immunosuppression. Of note for this clone: Its antigen is currently unknown.

CDR3 length equals 15 residues. In germline, CDR1 is SGHRS, CDR2 YFSETQ. Losses at the gene ends were 3 bases for V and 2 bases for J; bases not matched to a gene: 5. Clones were sequenced by immunoSEQ multiplex PCR, and TCRdb holds only the in-frame ones, with some missing. Among roughly 74,000 clones listed, about nine tenths were seen once. The specimen comprised CD4+ or CD8+ T cells sorted from blood, sampled in a trial of the OX40 agonist ivuxolimab. The chain is built from TRBV5-1 and TRBJ1-2; 9 bases align to TRBD1. The receptor was derived from an adult with an advanced solid tumor such as melanoma, head and neck, liver or kidney cancer. The CDR3 sequence: CASSSGTGINYGYTF. CDR3 coding DNA: TGCGCCAGCAGCTCCGGGACAGGGATAAACTATGGCTACACCTTC.